This T cell receptor beta chain originates from a study of blood T cells in healthy people across ages. Looking at the study overall: Template switching retrieved approximately one barcoded beta molecule for each two T cells.

In its sample, this clonotype was seen a few times. The antigen is not known. Germline values: CDR1 DFQATT, CDR2 SNEGSKA (reference sequence). CDR3 length: 14 amino acids. The V and J ends lost 5 bases and 5 bases, in that order; junction bases with no gene match: 5. The second PCR ran about 6 to 12 cycles with a sample-barcoded 5' primer and J-beta primers. Through a template-switch adaptor with 12 random nucleotides, each cDNA molecule received a tag. Per-sample output comprised a minimum of 2.5 million paired-end reads containing CDR3. Each CDR3 protein is one row after TCRdb ran MiXCR on the 5' RACE reads. This sample has 1.4 million or so distinct CDR3 sequences, with under 55% found just once. Points from the study as a whole: Observed TCR beta diversity per million T cells went down as age went up. This fall followed a roughly linear course with age.

The TCR sequence derives from a woman aged 18-29 years in good health. The sample comprised blood. This chain links TRBV20-1 with TRBJ2-4; 11 nucleotides align to TRBD2. The CDR3 region has the DNA TGCAGTGCTCGGGTAGCGGGGGGGCAAAACATTCAGTACTTC. Its protein product is CSARVAGGQNIQYF.